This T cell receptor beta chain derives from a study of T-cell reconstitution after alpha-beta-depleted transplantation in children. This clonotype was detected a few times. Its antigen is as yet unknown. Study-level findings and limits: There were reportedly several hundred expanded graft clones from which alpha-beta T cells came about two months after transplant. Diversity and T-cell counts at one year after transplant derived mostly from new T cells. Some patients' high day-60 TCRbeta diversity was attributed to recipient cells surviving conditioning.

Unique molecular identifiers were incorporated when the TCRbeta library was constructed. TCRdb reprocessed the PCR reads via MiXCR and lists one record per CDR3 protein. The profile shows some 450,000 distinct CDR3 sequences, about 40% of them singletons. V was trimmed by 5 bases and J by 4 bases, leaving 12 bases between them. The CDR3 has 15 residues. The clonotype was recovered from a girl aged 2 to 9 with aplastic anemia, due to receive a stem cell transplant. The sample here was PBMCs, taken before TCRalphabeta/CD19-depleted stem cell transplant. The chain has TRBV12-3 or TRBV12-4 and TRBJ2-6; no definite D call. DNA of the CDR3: TGTGCCAGCAGTCCGCGATTGAGGGGGGCCAACGTCCTGACTTTC. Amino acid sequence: CASSPRLRGANVLTF.